These 26 T cell receptor beta chains were sequenced from one sample in a study of CD8+ T cells in alopecia areata. Extraction and reverse transcription of RNA yielded cDNA as the sequencing template. TCRdb's table, derived via immunoSEQ multiplex PCR, lists solely in-frame clones and lacks some. The repertoire includes approximately 42,000 clones, about two thirds of them detected once, and roughly 22% sits in the top ten. Treatment of the sample: oral pan-JAK inhibitor, 5-10 mg twice daily. This sample comprised CD8+ T cells sorted from blood, obtained at week 4, from a patient treated with tofacitinib. These TCRs come from a human donor with alopecia areata.

The V call is TRBV5-6, the J call TRBJ2-7; 11 positions agree with TRBD1. The CDR3 is made up of 14 amino acids. Per germline, CDR1 SGHDT and CDR2 YYEEEE. V was clipped by 6 bases and J by 6 bases; unmatched bases: 8. The CDR3 is CASIVSGTGGEQYF. The CDR3 region has the DNA TGTGCCAGCATCGTCTCGGGGACAGGGGGCGAGCAGTACTTC.

This rearrangement joins TRBV7-9 to TRBJ2-1; 8 bases align to TRBD2. The J segment lost 5 bases and the V segment lost 1 base, leaving 10 bases of the junction unmatched. Germline-derived CDR1 and CDR2 are SEHNR and FQNEAQ (reference sequence). The CDR3 contains 17 residues. The CDR3 here is CASSLGFSGVPDNEQFF. The CDR3 DNA is TGTGCCAGCAGCTTAGGGTTTAGCGGGGTCCCGGACAATGAGCAGTTCTTC.

This rearrangement joins TRBV9 to TRBJ1-2; TRBD1 matches 11 bases. Germline V gene sequence: CDR1 SGDLS, CDR2 YYNGEE. The CDR3 has 14 residues. The V gene end was trimmed by 4 bases and the J gene end by 6 bases; junction bases not matched to a gene: 5. The CDR3 sequence: CASSTDRGQDGYTF. CDR3 DNA sequence: TGTGCCAGCAGCACGGACAGGGGGCAGGATGGCTACACCTTC.

The chain is built from TRBV29-1 and TRBJ1-1; 7 bases match TRBD1. This CDR3 has 13 residues. The ends lost 5 bases at V and 4 bases at J; junction bases unmatched: 7. CDR1 is SQVTM, CDR2 ANQGSEA, per germline. CDR3 coding DNA: TGCAGCGTTCCCACAGGGGTTGGCACTGAAGCTTTCTTT. It is translated as CSVPTGVGTEAFF.

This rearrangement joins TRBV6-5 to TRBJ2-5, with TRBD2 as a possible D gene (5 bases). Trimming pared 7 bases from V and 1 base from J, leaving 10 bases between. The CDR3 sequence is 13 residues long. Germline values: CDR1 MNHEY, CDR2 SVGAGI. This CDR3 reads CASMTSGQETQYF. The CDR3 nucleotides are TGTGCCAGCATGACCAGCGGCCAAGAGACCCAGTACTTC.

In the case of this clone: Other DNA sequences in this sample translate to the same CDR3. The chain carries TRBV30 and TRBJ2-7, with 7 positions matching TRBD2. The length of the CDR3 is 13 residues. V lost 0 bases and J lost 3; bases outside the gene matches: 2. Germline CDR1 is GTSNPN and CDR2 is SVGIG (reference sequence). The CDR3 DNA follows: TGTGCCTGGAGTGTCGGGGGGTACTACGAGCAGTACTTC. It is translated as CAWSVGGYYEQYF.

This clone was counted between two and nine times. The V call is TRBV7-9, the J call TRBJ2-3, with a tentative D call TRBD2 (6 bases). V was clipped by 5 bases and J by 0 bases, with 15 bases between them. CDR1 and CDR2 (germline): SEHNR, FQNEAQ (reference sequence). The CDR3 has 16 amino acids. In DNA form, the CDR3 reads TGTGCCAGCAGCCCATGGGGCGGGGATAGCACAGATACGCAGTATTTT. Encoded protein: CASSPWGGDSTDTQYF.

The genes are TRBV5-1 and TRBJ2-5; D unclear. This CDR3 comprises 12 residues. Germline CDR1 and CDR2: SGHRS and YFSETQ. The V end was cut by 4 bases, the J end by 2 bases, with 6 bases between. CDR3 nucleotides: TGCGCCAGCAGCGCGGCACAAGAGACCCAGTACTTC. Translating it yields CASSAAQETQYF.

The V call is TRBV30, the J call TRBJ2-6; D not resolved. The V gene's germline CDR1 is GTSNPN and CDR2 SVGIG (reference sequence). The CDR3 runs 15 residues. V was shortened by 1 base and J by 1 base, with 8 bases between the two germline ends. The chain's CDR3 is CAWSAYRSGANVLTF. CDR3 bases: TGTGCCTGGAGTGCGTACAGATCTGGGGCCAACGTCCTGACTTTC. Full variable domain (missing parts from reference TRBV30 and TRBJ2-6): SQTIHQWPATLVQPVGSPLSLECTVEGTSNPNLYWYRQAAGRGLQLLFYSVGIGQISSEVPQNLSASRPQDRQFILSSKKLLLSDSGFYLCAWSAYRSGANVLTFGAGSRLTVL.

The chain has TRBV7-9 and TRBJ2-1; D tentatively reads TRBD1 or TRBD2 (6 bases each). Germline assignment: CDR1 SEHNR and CDR2 FQNEAQ (reference sequence). There are 15 residues in the CDR3. The germline V and J ends were trimmed by 3 bases and 7 bases, with 16 bases remaining between them. For the CDR3, the DNA is TGTGCCAGCAGCTTGGGGGGCGGTTCGGCAAATGAGCAGTTCTTC. Translating it yields CASSLGGGSANEQFF. The full variable domain, its missing parts supplied by reference TRBV7-9 and TRBJ2-1, is DTGVSQNPRHKITKRGQNVTFRCDPISEHNRLYWYRQTLGQGPEFLTYFQNEAQLEKSRLLSDRFSAERPKGSFSTLEIQRTEQGDSAMYLCASSLGGGSANEQFFGPGTRLTVL.

The V call is TRBV19, the J call TRBJ2-1, with 8 bases identical to TRBD2. CDR1 is LNHDA and CDR2 is SQIVND in the germline V gene (reference sequence). J lost 3 bases, V lost 3 bases, and 4 bases had no gene match. There are 15 residues in the CDR3. CDR3 nucleotides: TGTGCCAGTAGTATCTCAGCGGGGGTCTACAATGAGCAGTTCTTC. Translating it yields CASSISAGVYNEQFF.

The chain links TRBV29-1 to TRBJ2-7; TRBD1 is a possible D gene (7 bases). The V and J ends lost 6 bases and 0 bases respectively, with 15 bases between them. The CDR3 loop spans 14 amino acids. Germline V gene lookup returns CDR1 SQVTM and CDR2 ANQGSEA. Written as DNA, the CDR3 is TGCAGCGTAATGACAGGGAGGATCTCCTACGAGCAGTACTTC. The encoded protein is CSVMTGRISYEQYF.

The chain joins TRBV11-2 to TRBJ2-5; tentatively, D is TRBD1 (6 bases). This CDR3 region has 14 residues. The V gene lost 1 base and the J gene lost 6 bases, with 12 bases spanning the gap. Germline CDR1 SGHAT, CDR2 FQNNGV. CDR3 in DNA: TGTGCCAGCAGCTTAGTTTCAGGGGCGAAGACCCAGTACTTC. Its protein product is CASSLVSGAKTQYF. Drawing the rest from reference TRBV11-2 and TRBJ2-5, the complete variable domain is EAGVAQSPRYKIIEKRQSVAFWCNPISGHATLYWYQQILGQGPKLLIQFQNNGVVDDSQLPKDRFSAERLKGVDSTLKIQPAKLEDSAVYLCASSLVSGAKTQYFGPGTRLLVL.

The chain combines TRBV29-1 with TRBJ1-1; no reliable D call. CDR1 is SQVTM and CDR2 is ANQGSEA in the germline V gene. The ends were cut back, 2 bases at V and 1 base at J, with 8 bases in the middle. This CDR3 spans 13 amino acids. The CDR3 spells CSVENLGNTEAFF. The CDR3 nucleotides are TGCAGCGTTGAAAATTTGGGGAACACTGAAGCTTTCTTT.

This chain joins TRBV2 and TRBJ1-5; 7 positions match TRBD1. The CDR3 runs 12 residues. Looked up from germline, CDR1 is SNHLY and CDR2 is FYNNEI. Trimming cost V 9 bases and J 2 bases; bases outside gene matches: 1. In DNA form, the CDR3 reads TGTGCCAGTACAGGGGGCAATCAGCCCCAGCATTTT. It specifies CASTGGNQPQHF.

This clone was counted only a few times. This chain connects TRBV29-1 to TRBJ2-7; D is possibly TRBD2 (6 bases). V was pared by 5 bases and J by 2 bases, with 16 bases between. The germline gives CDR1 SQVTM, CDR2 ANQGSEA. The CDR3 is 14 amino acids. The CDR3 bases are TGCAGCGTTCTCCCGGGAGTTAACGCCTACGAGCAGTACTTC. Residues: CSVLPGVNAYEQYF.

The rearrangement joins TRBV29-1 to TRBJ2-3; 10 nucleotides agree with TRBD2. The CDR3 length is 13 residues. Germline V gene sequence: CDR1 SQVTM, CDR2 ANQGSEA. The CDR3 here is CNAQSGGGDTQYF. CDR3 bases: TGCAACGCTCAGAGCGGGGGGGGAGATACGCAGTATTTT.

This clone was seen only a few times. The DNA of the CDR3 is TGTGCCAGCAGTCAGTTAAGGACAGGGAACAATGAGCAGTTCTTC. Protein: CASSQLRTGNNEQFF. The chain has TRBV25-1 and TRBJ2-1; 8 bases agree with TRBD1. The CDR3 is 15 amino acids. With V trimmed by 5 bases and J by 5 bases, 8 bases remained unmatched. Germline-derived CDR1 and CDR2 are MGHDK and SYGVNS.

The chain has TRBV29-1 and TRBJ1-1, with 8 bases that match TRBD1. Per the germline V gene, CDR1 is SQVTM and CDR2 is ANQGSEA. Trimming took 7 bases from V and 6 from J; bases not matched to a gene: 10. This CDR3 comprises 13 residues. The DNA for the CDR3 is TGCAGCGCAGGGGGCCTAGTTGGCTCTGAAGCTTTCTTT. Its protein product is CSAGGLVGSEAFF.

The gene calls are TRBV7-2 and TRBJ2-1; D is unresolved. Trimming cost V 1 base and J 1 base, with 5 bases left between them. The CDR3 is 14 residues long. Per germline, CDR1 SGHTA and CDR2 FQGNSA. The CDR3 loop reads CASSLVGSYNEQFF. The CDR3 nucleotides are TGTGCCAGCAGCTTAGTCGGATCCTACAATGAGCAGTTCTTC.

The rearrangement links TRBV30 to TRBJ2-7; 8 positions match TRBD1. V gave up 1 base and J gave up 5 bases; unmatched junction bases: 1. CDR1 GTSNPN and CDR2 SVGIG come from the germline V gene (reference sequence). This CDR3 comprises 12 residues. This chain's CDR3 is CAWSADRDEQYF. CDR3 sequence (DNA): TGTGCCTGGAGTGCGGACAGGGACGAGCAGTACTTC.

CDR3 nucleotide sequence: TGTGCCAGCAGCTTAGATCTGGGGAAAGCCTACGAGCAGTACTTC. It specifies CASSLDLGKAYEQYF. The gene calls are TRBV7-2 and TRBJ2-7, with unresolved D. Trimming shortened V by 1 base and J by 2 bases, and 12 bases separated the two germline ends. This CDR3 has 15 amino acids. The germline gives CDR1 SGHTA, CDR2 FQGNSA.

The CDR3 DNA is TGTGCCAGTAGTCCTCCAGGGGGACAGGGCGATTACGAGCAGTACTTC. Translating gives CASSPPGGQGDYEQYF. The V call is TRBV19, the J call TRBJ2-7; 9 positions agree with TRBD1. This CDR3 spans 16 amino acids. Germline V lookup: CDR1 LNHDA, CDR2 SQIVND (reference sequence). V shed 5 bases, J shed 4 bases, and the junction held 12 bases outside the gene matches.

The rearrangement joins TRBV20-1 to TRBJ2-4, with D perhaps being TRBD1 or TRBD2 (5 bases each). From germline, CDR1 is DFQATT and CDR2 SNEGSKA (reference sequence). Trimming pared 6 bases from V and 9 bases from J, leaving 12 bases between. The CDR3 has 11 amino acids. The CDR3 bases are TGCAGTGCCCGTAGTGGGGGCATTCAGTACTTC. It yields the protein CSARSGGIQYF.

This chain joins TRBV7-6 and TRBJ2-6; 9 nucleotides match TRBD1. J lost 2 bases, V lost 6 bases, and 5 bases had no gene match. CDR3 length equals 16 residues. From germline, CDR1 is SGHVS and CDR2 FNYEAQ. Here the CDR3 reads CASSGGQGAGANVLTF. CDR3 DNA sequence: TGTGCCAGCAGTGGGGGACAGGGAGCTGGGGCCAACGTCCTGACTTTC.

The CDR3: CASSSPEGPNTEAFF. DNA for the CDR3: TGTGCCAGCAGCTCGCCTGAGGGACCGAACACTGAAGCTTTCTTT. This sequence joins TRBV5-4 and TRBJ1-1; D might be TRBD1 (5 bases). The CDR3 runs to 15 residues. Trimming removed 3 bases from V and 1 base from J, with 13 bases in between. Germline assignment: CDR1 SGHNT and CDR2 YYREEE (reference sequence).